Each of the 17 T cell receptor beta chains below was sequenced from the same sample in a study of cytomegalovirus exposure and HLA in healthy donors. PCR involved 60 Vbeta and 13 Jbeta primers. The table came from immunoSEQ multiplex PCR; TCRdb's copy has only in-frame clones and leaves some out. Of 85,000 to 130,000 clones in the sample, more than 75% are singletons; the top ten hold under 4.5%. The sample was PBMCs. These receptor sequences come from a woman in her forties or fifties in good health and CMV-seropositive.

This clone occurred many times. This sequence joins TRBV6-1 and TRBJ1-2, with TRBD1 as a possible D gene (5 bases). Germline values: CDR1 MNHNS, CDR2 SASEGT. With 9 bases removed from V and 9 bases from J, the gap between germline ends came to 17 bases. The CDR3 has 12 amino acids. The CDR3 here is CASKRQNDRYTF. The CDR3 DNA reads as TGTGCCAGTAAAAGACAGAACGACCGCTACACCTTC.

The rearrangement uses TRBV4-1 and TRBJ1-4; 9 bases match TRBD1. The CDR3 length is 11 residues. The germline CDR1 and CDR2 sequences are MGHRA and YSYEKL. Germline trimming cut 7 bases from V and 16 bases from J; bases unmatched to any gene: 7. The CDR3 nucleotides read TGCGCCAGCACCCGACAGGGGGAAACGTTTTTT. Protein product: CASTRQGETFF.

This chain links TRBV5-1 with TRBJ2-3; TRBD2 might be the D (6 bases). V was trimmed by 7 bases and J by 1 base, leaving 13 bases between them. Germline CDR1 and CDR2: SGHRS and YFSETQ. The CDR3 has 14 residues. The CDR3 DNA follows: TGCGCCAGCCACTCCCGCGGGGGCACAGATACGCAGTATTTT. This sequence encodes CASHSRGGTDTQYF.

The chain employs TRBV7-8 and TRBJ2-5; TRBD2 matches at 7 bases. Trimming removed 5 bases from V and 5 bases from J; junction bases left unmatched: 8. Germline lookup yields CDR1 SGHVS and CDR2 FQNEAQ. This CDR3 has 14 amino acids. CDR3 DNA: TGTGCCAGCAGCCGAGGGAGGGTGGCCGAGACCCAGTACTTC. Its translation: CASSRGRVAETQYF.

The rearrangement links TRBV2 to TRBJ1-5, with 7 nucleotides matching TRBD1. V gave up 6 bases and J gave up 3 bases; unmatched junction bases: 5. Germline lookup yields CDR1 SNHLY and CDR2 FYNNEI. This CDR3 spans 14 amino acids. DNA of the CDR3: TGTGCCAGCAGCCCGACAGGGCCCAATCAGCCCCAGCATTTT. Residues: CASSPTGPNQPQHF.

The CDR3 DNA is TGTGCCAGCAGCTTATCGCGGAGCACTGAAGCTTTCTTT. Its protein product is CASSLSRSTEAFF. The chain links TRBV7-9 to TRBJ1-1; D unclear. The CDR3 extends over 13 amino acids. Per germline, CDR1 SEHNR and CDR2 FQNEAQ (reference sequence). The V and J ends lost 2 bases and 4 bases respectively, with 8 bases between them.

This chain links TRBV19 with TRBJ2-5, with D possibly being TRBD2 (6 bases). The germline gives CDR1 LNHDA, CDR2 SQIVND (reference sequence). CDR3 length: 12 residues. Trimming took off 10 bases at V and 2 bases at J, with 11 bases between the two ends. The CDR3: CATSDYQETQYF. In DNA, the CDR3 is TGTGCCACCTCGGACTATCAAGAGACCCAGTACTTC.

V usage is TRBV4-1 and J usage is TRBJ2-6, with 9 nucleotides matching TRBD1. V trimming: 2 bases; J trimming: 0 bases; junction bases outside the gene matches: 5. Germline values: CDR1 MGHRA, CDR2 YSYEKL. The CDR3 is made up of 18 amino acids. In nucleotides, the CDR3 is TGCGCCAGCAGCCAATCCGGGACAGGGACCTCTGGGGCCAACGTCCTGACTTTC. Amino acids: CASSQSGTGTSGANVLTF.

The V gene is TRBV2, the J gene TRBJ1-1, with D uncertain. Trimming left V 4 bases short and J 11 bases short, with 11 bases between. CDR3 length: 11 residues. Germline V CDR1 and CDR2: SNHLY, FYNNEI. The CDR3 region has the DNA TGTGCCAGCAGTGGATCCAACGGGGCTTTCTTT. This gives the protein CASSGSNGAFF.

The J gene is TRBJ2-1, the V gene TRBV6-1; 7 bases match TRBD2. The CDR3 spans 15 residues. CDR1 MNHNS and CDR2 SASEGT come from the germline V gene. The V gene end was trimmed by 1 base and the J gene end by 8 bases; junction bases not matched to a gene: 8. In nucleotides, the CDR3 is TGTGCCAGCAGTGAAGGGTGGGGGGGGAAGGATGAGCAGTTCTTC. Its translation is CASSEGWGGKDEQFF.

J is TRBJ2-2 and V is TRBV7-2, with 8 bases matching TRBD1. Looked up from germline, CDR1 is SGHTA and CDR2 is FQGNSA. The CDR3 totals 14 residues. After removal of 6 bases from V and 6 bases from J, the junction contained 6 bases not matched to a gene. CDR3 coding DNA: TGTGCCAGCAGGGTGACAGGGGCTGCCGGGGAGCTGTTTTTT. Protein product: CASRVTGAAGELFF.

The V gene is TRBV10-2, the J gene TRBJ1-6; 9 bases agree with TRBD1. With 10 bases clipped from V and 7 bases from J, the junction kept 8 bases outside the gene matches. The CDR3 is 14 amino acids. CDR1 is WSHSY, CDR2 SAAADI, per germline. CDR3 DNA sequence: TGCGCCACCGGTTCGGGGACAGGGAATTCACCCCTCCACTTT. Translated: CATGSGTGNSPLHF.

The chain carries TRBV30 and TRBJ1-2; D perhaps matches TRBD1 (5 bases). Germline-derived CDR1 and CDR2 are GTSNPN and SVGIG (reference sequence). Trimming removed 0 bases from V and 8 bases from J, with 13 bases in between. This CDR3 has 13 residues. This CDR3 is CAWSVAGGVGYTF. The DNA of the CDR3 is TGTGCCTGGAGTGTAGCCGGGGGAGTGGGCTACACCTTC.

This chain uses TRBV7-9 with TRBJ2-1; TRBD2 matches 10 bases. The CDR3 is 18 residues long. CDR1 and CDR2 from the germline V gene are SEHNR and FQNEAQ (reference sequence). Unmatched junction bases numbered 10, after V lost 5 bases and J lost 0 bases. This chain's CDR3 is CASSPRVLAGVSYNEQFF. The DNA of the CDR3 is TGTGCCAGCAGCCCAAGGGTCCTAGCGGGAGTCTCCTACAATGAGCAGTTCTTC.

The chain's CDR3 is CASSFGTATGNTIYF. As DNA, the CDR3 is TGTGCCAGCAGCTTCGGGACAGCTACTGGAAACACCATATATTTT. V gene TRBV7-2 combines with J gene TRBJ1-3; 7 bases match TRBD1. The J segment lost 2 bases and the V segment lost 3 bases, leaving 4 bases of the junction unmatched. CDR1 SGHTA and CDR2 FQGNSA come from the germline V gene. The CDR3 is 15 residues long.

The V gene is TRBV6-1, the J gene TRBJ2-1, with TRBD2 identical over 12 bases. The V gene's germline CDR1 is MNHNS and CDR2 SASEGT. V was clipped by 11 bases and J by 5 bases; unmatched bases: 4. The CDR3 is 13 amino acids. In DNA form, the CDR3 reads TGTGCCGCAAGGACTAGCGGGAACAATGAGCAGTTCTTC. Translating it yields CAARTSGNNEQFF.

V and J are TRBV9 and TRBJ2-7; 7 nucleotides match TRBD2. Germline loops: CDR1 SGDLS, CDR2 YYNGEE. Trimming removed 4 bases from V and 3 bases from J; junction bases left unmatched: 7. The CDR3 runs 14 residues. DNA of the CDR3: TGTGCCAGCAGCATGGGGGGGGAATTCTACGAGCAGTACTTC. It codes for CASSMGGEFYEQYF.